A selection of T cell receptor beta chains follows, all from one sample in a study of T cell responses to AZD1222 COVID-19 vaccine. Method: immunoSEQ multiplex PCR; TCRdb's copy keeps in-frame clones and lacks some. The profile covers 210,000 or so clones, with roughly 91% appearing a single time and approximately 1% taken by the ten largest. The sequencing here drew on peripheral blood, taken on day 0 of MenACWY control vaccination. Receptor source: an adult in good health. Each CDR3 is given with its conserved first and last residue. The D gene is left open where the match is weak. Size tells how often a clone was seen (once, few, many) or the class of an expanded clone, and some rows leave it out.

D	V	size	J	DNA	CDR3
.	TRBV30	.	TRBJ1-6	TGTGCCTGGAGAAATTCGGGAAATTCACCCCTCCACTTT	CAWRNSGNSPLHF
.	TRBV30	.	TRBJ2-7	TGTGCCTGGAGTAGGAACGAGCAGTACTTC	CAWSRNEQYF
TRBD1	TRBV3-1/TRBV3-2	.	TRBJ2-7	TGTGCCAGCAGCCAACACTTGGGGGACAGGGCCCACGAGCAGTACTTC	CASSQHLGDRAHEQYF
TRBD1	TRBV4-1	.	TRBJ1-4	TGCGCCAGCAGCCTGGGACAGGGGAATGAAAAACTGTTTTTT	CASSLGQGNEKLFF
TRBD1	TRBV6-5	.	TRBJ2-7	TGTGCCAGCAGCGTTGGACAGGGGGCCTCCTACGAGCAGTACTTC	CASSVGQGASYEQYF
.	TRBV6-6	.	TRBJ1-6	TGTGCCAGCAGCCACTCTGGAGGGGCAGGGAACTCACCCCTCCACTTT	CASSHSGGAGNSPLHF
.	TRBV6-2/TRBV6-3	.	TRBJ1-2	TGTGCCAGCGGCCCTGTGGATGATTATGGCTACACCTTC	CASGPVDDYGYTF
.	TRBV20-1	once	TRBJ2-7	TGCAGTGCTAGTGGATTCTCCTACGAGCAGTACTTC	CSASGFSYEQYF
.	TRBV6-1	.	TRBJ1-2	TGTGCCAGCAGTGACAGGGGCTATGGCTACACCTTC	CASSDRGYGYTF
.	TRBV2	.	TRBJ2-7	TGTGCCAGCAGCGAAGGACGGGGATACTACGAGCAGTACTTC	CASSEGRGYYEQYF
.	TRBV19	.	TRBJ1-6	TGTGCCAGTAGTACCCCGGGAGGGCTTTCGAATTCACCCCTCCACTTT	CASSTPGGLSNSPLHF
.	TRBV3-1/TRBV3-2	.	TRBJ2-2	TGTGCCAGCAGCCAAGTTACCGGGGAGCTGTTTTTT	CASSQVTGELFF
.	TRBV20-1	.	TRBJ2-1	TGCAGTGCTTCGGCGGGGTTTGAGCAGTTCTTC	CSASAGFEQFF
.	TRBV6-6	.	TRBJ2-7	TGTGCCAGCACCACTACAGGGAGCCCCTACGAGCAGTACTTC	CASTTTGSPYEQYF
.	TRBV4-3	.	TRBJ1-2	TGCGCCAGCAGAGCTGAGGCGTCCTCTAACTATGGCTACACCTTC	CASRAEASSNYGYTF
TRBD2	TRBV5-4	.	TRBJ2-7	TGTGCCAGCAGCTTGAGACTAGCTGATACCTACGAGCAGTACTTC	CASSLRLADTYEQYF
.	TRBV29-1	.	TRBJ2-3	TGCAGCGTTGAGACAAGGAACCGAATCCCCGGGGATACGCAGTATTTT	CSVETRNRIPGDTQYF
TRBD1	TRBV5-4	.	TRBJ1-2	TGTGCCAGCAGCCGTGACAGGGGAGGGTATGGCTACACCTTC	CASSRDRGGYGYTF
.	TRBV5-1	.	TRBJ2-3	TGCGCCAGCAGCTTGGATAGTTGGGAACAGCTTCTCACAGATACGCAGTATTTT	CASSLDSWEQLLTDTQYF
TRBD1	TRBV5-5	.	TRBJ1-2	TGTGCCAGCAGCCGAGGGACAGAACTCTTCTATGGCTACACCTTC	CASSRGTELFYGYTF
.	TRBV6-1	.	TRBJ1-2	TGTGCCAGCAGTGAAGTGGGGATTAGGTATGGCTACACCTTC	CASSEVGIRYGYTF
.	TRBV6-6	.	TRBJ1-4	TGTGCCAGCAGTTACATCGGACGCGGTGAAAAACTGTTTTTT	CASSYIGRGEKLFF
TRBD1	TRBV5-1	.	TRBJ2-5	TGCGCCAGCAGCTACGGACAGGGCCCAGAGACCCAGTACTTC	CASSYGQGPETQYF
TRBD1	TRBV6-5	.	TRBJ1-5	TGTGCCAGCAGGCCGGGACAGAATAGCAATCAGCCCCAGCATTTT	CASRPGQNSNQPQHF
.	TRBV7-2	.	TRBJ1-1	TGTGCCAGCAGCTTCTTGGGGCACCGCGCGGCTTTCTTT	CASSFLGHRAAFF
.	TRBV6-5	.	TRBJ1-5	TGTGCCAGCAGTCCGTTCCAGTCCCAGCCCCAGCATTTT	CASSPFQSQPQHF
TRBD1	TRBV5-1	.	TRBJ2-5	TGCGCCAGCAGCTTGGGGACAGGGGTAGGGGAGACCCAGTACTTC	CASSLGTGVGETQYF
TRBD1	TRBV27	.	TRBJ2-7	TGTGCCAGCAGTCCGTACAGGGGCGATTACGAGCAGTACTTC	CASSPYRGDYEQYF
TRBD1	TRBV6-5	.	TRBJ1-5	TGTGCCAGCAGAGACTACAGGGGGCACCAGCCCCAGCATTTT	CASRDYRGHQPQHF
.	TRBV19	once	TRBJ1-6	TGTGCCAGTAGGGTTGGGGGACACAATTCACCCCTCCACTTT	CASRVGGHNSPLHF
.	TRBV28	.	TRBJ2-5	TGTGCCAGCAGCTCCCCAGACTTGAGCTGGGAGACCCAGTACTTC	CASSSPDLSWETQYF
TRBD1	TRBV28	once	TRBJ1-1	TGTGCCAGCAGCCCAGGGACAGGGTTGAACACTGAAGCTTTCTTT	CASSPGTGLNTEAFF
.	TRBV7-2	.	TRBJ1-1	TGTGCCAGCAGCCAAGTCCAGGGGAGGATCACTGAAGCTTTCTTT	CASSQVQGRITEAFF
TRBD1	TRBV7-2	.	TRBJ1-2	TGTGCCAGCAGCTTAGCGCGTACGACAGGGATTGGCGGCTACACCTTC	CASSLARTTGIGGYTF
.	TRBV28	.	TRBJ1-3	TGTGCCAGCGGTGCGGGAGGGACCGTCGGAAACACCATATATTTT	CASGAGGTVGNTIYF
.	TRBV29-1	once	TRBJ2-5	TGCAGCGTTGAAGTGGCTAGCAGAGAAGAGACCCAGTACTTC	CSVEVASREETQYF
.	TRBV19	.	TRBJ2-5	TGTGCCAGCCTAGATAGAAGCCAAGAGACCCAGTACTTC	CASLDRSQETQYF
TRBD1	TRBV3-1/TRBV3-2	.	TRBJ1-2	TGTGCCAGCAGCCAAGCCGACAGGGGTAAAAATGGCTACACCTTC	CASSQADRGKNGYTF
.	TRBV6-2/TRBV6-3	.	TRBJ2-5	TGTGCCAGCAGTTCGGGCTACCAGATAAAGACCCAGTACTTC	CASSSGYQIKTQYF